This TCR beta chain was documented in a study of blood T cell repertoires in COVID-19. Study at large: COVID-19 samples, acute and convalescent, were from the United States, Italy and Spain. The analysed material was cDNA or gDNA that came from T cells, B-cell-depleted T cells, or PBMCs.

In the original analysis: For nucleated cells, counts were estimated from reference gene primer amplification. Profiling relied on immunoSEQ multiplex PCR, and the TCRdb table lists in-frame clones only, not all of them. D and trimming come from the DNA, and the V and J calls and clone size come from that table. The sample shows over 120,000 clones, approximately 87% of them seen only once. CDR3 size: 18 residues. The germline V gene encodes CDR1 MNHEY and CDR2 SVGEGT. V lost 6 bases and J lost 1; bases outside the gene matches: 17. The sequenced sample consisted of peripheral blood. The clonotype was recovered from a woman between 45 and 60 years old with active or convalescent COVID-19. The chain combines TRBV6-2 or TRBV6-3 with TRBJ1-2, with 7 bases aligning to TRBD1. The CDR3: CASSPTTGNTDFNYGYTF. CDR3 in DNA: TGTGCCAGCAGCCCAACGACAGGGAATACAGATTTTAACTATGGCTACACCTTC.